This record looks at one T cell receptor (beta chain) sequence and its context. Its antigen is still unknown. Germline trimming cut 5 bases from V and 1 base from J; bases unmatched to any gene: 8. Looked up from germline, CDR1 is SGHRS and CDR2 is YFSETQ. The CDR3 spans 16 residues. TCRalpha and TCRbeta libraries used 5'RACE with constant-segment primers and UMIs. Via MiXCR, TCRdb re-called the 5' RACE reads, giving one row per CDR3 protein. There are about 290,000 distinct CDR3 sequences in the sample; 15% to 20% occur only once, and around a fifth lies in the top ten. This entry comes from a study of T-cell memory formation after mild COVID-19. Study context: Clusters of TCRs were largely donor specific. Whole-study findings and limits: Some SARS-CoV-2-responding clones were already detected in memory before infection. Contracting clones from day 15 to 85 had balanced CD4/CD8; later expanders favoured CD4+.

The sample comprised PBMCs or a T cell subset sorted from them (not recorded which). This clonotype was obtained from a man between 18 and 29 years old who had mild COVID-19 (a few samples of this study predate the infection). Cell type and time point are not known. V gene TRBV5-1 combines with J gene TRBJ2-3, with 9 bases matching TRBD2. In DNA, the CDR3 is TGCGCCAGCAGTAGTGGGGCTAGCGGGGGCACAGATACGCAGTATTTT. Its translation is CASSSGASGGTDTQYF.